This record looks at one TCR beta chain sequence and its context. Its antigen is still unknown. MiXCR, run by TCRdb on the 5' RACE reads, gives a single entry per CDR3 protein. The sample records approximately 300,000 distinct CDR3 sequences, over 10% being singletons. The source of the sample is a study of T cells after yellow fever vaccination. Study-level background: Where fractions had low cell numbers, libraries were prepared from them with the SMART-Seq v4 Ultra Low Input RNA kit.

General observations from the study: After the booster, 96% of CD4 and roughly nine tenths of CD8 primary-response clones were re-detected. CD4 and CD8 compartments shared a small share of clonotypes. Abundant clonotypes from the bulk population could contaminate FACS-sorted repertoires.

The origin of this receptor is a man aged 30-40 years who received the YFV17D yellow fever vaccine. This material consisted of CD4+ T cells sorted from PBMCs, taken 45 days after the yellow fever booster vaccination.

The CDR3 DNA reads as TGTGCCAGCAGACGCCTGGGCGAAGAAAAACTGTTTTTT. It yields the protein CASRRLGEEKLFF. The chain is built from TRBV7-9 and TRBJ1-4; no firm D call. CDR1 is SEHNR and CDR2 is FQNEAQ in the germline V gene (reference sequence). V gave up 6 bases and J gave up 8 bases, with 13 bases separating them. The CDR3 contains 13 residues.